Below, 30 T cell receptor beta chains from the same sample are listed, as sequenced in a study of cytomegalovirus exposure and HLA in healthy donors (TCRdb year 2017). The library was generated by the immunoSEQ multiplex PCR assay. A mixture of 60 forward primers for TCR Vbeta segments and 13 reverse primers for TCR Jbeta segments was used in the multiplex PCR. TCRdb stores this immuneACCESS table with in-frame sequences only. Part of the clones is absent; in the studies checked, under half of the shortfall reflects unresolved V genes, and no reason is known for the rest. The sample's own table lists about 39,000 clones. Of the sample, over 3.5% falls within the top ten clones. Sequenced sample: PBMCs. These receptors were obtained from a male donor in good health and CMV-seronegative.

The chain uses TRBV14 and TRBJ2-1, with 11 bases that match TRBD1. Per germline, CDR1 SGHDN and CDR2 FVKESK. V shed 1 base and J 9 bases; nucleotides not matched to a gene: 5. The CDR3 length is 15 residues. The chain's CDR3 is CASSQVGQGDSEQFF. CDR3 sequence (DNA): TGTGCCAGCAGCCAAGTGGGACAGGGGGATAGTGAGCAGTTCTTC.

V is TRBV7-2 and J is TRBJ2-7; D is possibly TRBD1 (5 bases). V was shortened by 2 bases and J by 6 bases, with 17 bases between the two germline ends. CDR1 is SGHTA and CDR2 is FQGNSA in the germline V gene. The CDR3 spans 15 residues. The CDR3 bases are TGTGCCAGCAGCTTAAGTGTGCAGGGTTTATCCGAGCAGTACTTC. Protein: CASSLSVQGLSEQYF.

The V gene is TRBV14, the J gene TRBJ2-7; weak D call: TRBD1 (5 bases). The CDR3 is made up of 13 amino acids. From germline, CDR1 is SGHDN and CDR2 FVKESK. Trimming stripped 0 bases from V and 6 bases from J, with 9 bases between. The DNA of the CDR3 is TGTGCCAGCAGCCAAGACAGGGTTGGCGAGCAGTACTTC. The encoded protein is CASSQDRVGEQYF.

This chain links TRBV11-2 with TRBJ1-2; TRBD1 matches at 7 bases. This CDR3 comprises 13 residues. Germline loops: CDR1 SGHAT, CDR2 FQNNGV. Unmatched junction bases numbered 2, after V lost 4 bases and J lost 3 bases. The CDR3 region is CASSYDRDYGYTF. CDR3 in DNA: TGTGCCAGCAGCTACGACAGGGACTATGGCTACACCTTC.

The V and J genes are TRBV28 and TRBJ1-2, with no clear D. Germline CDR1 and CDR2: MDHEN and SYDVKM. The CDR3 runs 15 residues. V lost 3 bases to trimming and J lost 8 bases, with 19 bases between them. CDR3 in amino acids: CASSFTGESLRGYTF. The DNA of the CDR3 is TGTGCCAGCAGTTTTACCGGGGAAAGCCTCCGGGGCTACACCTTC.

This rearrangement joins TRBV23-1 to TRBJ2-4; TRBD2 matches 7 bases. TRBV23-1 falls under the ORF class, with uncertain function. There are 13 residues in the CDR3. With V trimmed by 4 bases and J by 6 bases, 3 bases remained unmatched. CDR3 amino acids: CASSRERGNIQYF. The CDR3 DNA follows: TGCGCCAGCAGTCGGGAGCGGGGAAACATTCAGTACTTC.

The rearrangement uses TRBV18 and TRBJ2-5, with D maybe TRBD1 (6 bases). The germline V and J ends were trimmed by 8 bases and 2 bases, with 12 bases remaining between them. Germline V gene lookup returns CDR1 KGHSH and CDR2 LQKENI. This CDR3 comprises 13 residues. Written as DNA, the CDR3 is TGTGCCAGCGCCAGGGGTAGGCAAGAGACCCAGTACTTC. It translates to CASARGRQETQYF.

CDR3 bases: TGTGCCAGCAGCTCCCCGGGACTGAGCTATGGCTACACCTTC. Protein sequence: CASSSPGLSYGYTF. The rearrangement uses TRBV28 and TRBJ1-2, with D perhaps matching TRBD1 (5 bases). V was shortened by 6 bases and J by 4 bases, with 15 bases between the two germline ends. CDR3 length: 14 amino acids. Per germline, CDR1 MDHEN and CDR2 SYDVKM.

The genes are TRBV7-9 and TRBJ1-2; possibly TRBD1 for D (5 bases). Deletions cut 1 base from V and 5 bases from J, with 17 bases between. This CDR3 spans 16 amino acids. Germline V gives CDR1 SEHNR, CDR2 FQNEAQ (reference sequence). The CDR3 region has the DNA TGTGCCAGCAGCTTAGGGGGACCGATGGGGGGGTATGGCTACACCTTC. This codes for CASSLGGPMGGYGYTF.

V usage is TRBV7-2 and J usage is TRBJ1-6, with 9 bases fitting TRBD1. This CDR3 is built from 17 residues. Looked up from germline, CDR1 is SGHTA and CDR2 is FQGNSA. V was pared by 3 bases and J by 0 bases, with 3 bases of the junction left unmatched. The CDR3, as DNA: TGTGCCAGCAGCTTGGGACAGGGAAGCTCCTATAATTCACCCCTCCACTTT. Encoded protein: CASSLGQGSSYNSPLHF. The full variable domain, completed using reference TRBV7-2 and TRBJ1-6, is GAGVSQSPSNKVTEKGKDVELRCDPISGHTALYWYRQSLGQGLEFLIYFQGNSAPDKSGLPSDRFSAERTGGSVSTLTIQRTQQEDSAVYLCASSLGQGSSYNSPLHFGNGTRLTVT.

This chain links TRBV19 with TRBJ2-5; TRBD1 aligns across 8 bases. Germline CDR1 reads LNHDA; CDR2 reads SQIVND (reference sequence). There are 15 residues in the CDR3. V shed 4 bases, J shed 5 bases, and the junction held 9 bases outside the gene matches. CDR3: CASSTDRALEETQYF. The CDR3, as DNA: TGTGCCAGTAGTACGGACAGGGCGCTTGAGGAGACCCAGTACTTC. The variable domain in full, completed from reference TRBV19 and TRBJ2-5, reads DGGITQSPKYLFRKEGQNVTLSCEQNLNHDAMYWYRQDPGQGLRLIYYSQIVNDFQKGDIAEGYSVSREKKESFPLTVTSAQKNPTAFYLCASSTDRALEETQYFGPGTRLLVL.

The CDR3 reads CASSPIPSGMNTEAFF. Here the CDR3 DNA reads TGTGCCAGCTCACCTATTCCTTCAGGGATGAACACTGAAGCTTTCTTT. The V call is TRBV18, the J call TRBJ1-1, with a tentative D call TRBD1 (5 bases). Germline-derived CDR1 and CDR2 are KGHSH and LQKENI. The CDR3 extends over 16 amino acids. The V end lost 3 bases, the J end lost 0 bases, and 14 bases lay between the germline ends.

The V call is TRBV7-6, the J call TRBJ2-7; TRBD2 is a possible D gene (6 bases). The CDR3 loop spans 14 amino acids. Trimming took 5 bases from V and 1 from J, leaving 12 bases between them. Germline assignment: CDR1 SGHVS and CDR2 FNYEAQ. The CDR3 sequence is CASSPRELSYEQYF. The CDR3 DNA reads TGTGCCAGCAGCCCCCGGGAGCTGTCCTACGAGCAGTACTTC.

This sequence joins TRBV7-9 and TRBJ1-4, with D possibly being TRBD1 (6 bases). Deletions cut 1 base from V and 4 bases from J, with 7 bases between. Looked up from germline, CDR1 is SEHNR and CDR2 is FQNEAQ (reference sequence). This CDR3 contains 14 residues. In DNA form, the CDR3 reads TGTGCCAGCAGCTTAGGACAGGTTAATGAAAAACTGTTTTTT. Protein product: CASSLGQVNEKLFF.

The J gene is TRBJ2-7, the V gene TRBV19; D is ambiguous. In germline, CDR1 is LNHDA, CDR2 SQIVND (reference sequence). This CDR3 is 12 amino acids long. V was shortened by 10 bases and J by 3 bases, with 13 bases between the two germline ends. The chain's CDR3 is CATTDTYYEQYF. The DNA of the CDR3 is TGTGCCACCACCGACACGTACTACGAGCAGTACTTC.

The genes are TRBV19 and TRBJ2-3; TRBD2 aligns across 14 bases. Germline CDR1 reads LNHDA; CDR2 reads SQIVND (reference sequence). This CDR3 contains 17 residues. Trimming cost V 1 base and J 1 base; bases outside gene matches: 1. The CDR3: CASSIGLAGGGTDTQYF. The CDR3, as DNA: TGTGCCAGTAGTATAGGACTAGCGGGGGGGGGCACAGATACGCAGTATTTT.

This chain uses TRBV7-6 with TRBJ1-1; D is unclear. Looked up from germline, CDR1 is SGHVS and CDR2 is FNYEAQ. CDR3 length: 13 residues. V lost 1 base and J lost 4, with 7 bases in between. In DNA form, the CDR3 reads TGTGCCAGCAGCTTAGGGGCAGCCACTGAAGCTTTCTTT. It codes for CASSLGAATEAFF. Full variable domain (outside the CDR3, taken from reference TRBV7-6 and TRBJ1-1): GAGVSQSPRYKVTKRGQDVALRCDPISGHVSLYWYRQALGQGPEFLTYFNYEAQQDKSGLPNDRFSAERPEGSISTLTIQRTEQRDSAMYRCASSLGAATEAFFGQGTRLTVV.

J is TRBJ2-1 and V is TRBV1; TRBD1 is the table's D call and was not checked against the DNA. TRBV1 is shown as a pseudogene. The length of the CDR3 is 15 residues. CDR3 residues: CTSSQEANSYNEQFF. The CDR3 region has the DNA TGCACCAGCAGCCAAGAGGCGAACAGTTACAATGAGCAGTTCTTC.

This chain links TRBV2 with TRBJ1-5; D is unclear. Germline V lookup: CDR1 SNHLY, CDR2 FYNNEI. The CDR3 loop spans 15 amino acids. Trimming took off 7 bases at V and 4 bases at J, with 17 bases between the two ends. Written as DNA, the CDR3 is TGTGCCAGCACCCCGGGAGAGACCCGGAATCAGCCCCAGCATTTT. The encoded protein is CASTPGETRNQPQHF.

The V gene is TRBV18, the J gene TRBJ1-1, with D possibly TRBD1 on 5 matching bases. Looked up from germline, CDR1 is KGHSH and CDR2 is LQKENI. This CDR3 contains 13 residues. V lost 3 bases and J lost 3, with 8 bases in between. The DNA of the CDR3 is TGTGCCAGCTCACCGTCCAGGGACACTGAAGCTTTCTTT. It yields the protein CASSPSRDTEAFF.

CDR3 loop: CASGTRYNEQFF. DNA of the CDR3: TGTGCCAGCGGGACTAGGTACAATGAGCAGTTCTTC. The chain uses TRBV11-2 and TRBJ2-1; TRBD2 matches 8 bases. CDR1 is SGHAT, CDR2 FQNNGV, per germline. The V gene end was trimmed by 8 bases and the J gene end by 4 bases; junction bases not matched to a gene: 1. CDR3 length: 12 amino acids.

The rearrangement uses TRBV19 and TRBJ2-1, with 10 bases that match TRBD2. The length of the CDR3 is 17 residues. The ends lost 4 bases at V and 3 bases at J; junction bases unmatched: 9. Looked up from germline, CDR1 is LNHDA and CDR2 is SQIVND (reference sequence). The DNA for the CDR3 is TGTGCCAGTAGTAGAGCGCACCTAGCGGGGGTCTACAATGAGCAGTTCTTC. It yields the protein CASSRAHLAGVYNEQFF.

CDR3 sequence: CASSLDGTGLRETQYF. The DNA of the CDR3 is TGCGCCAGCAGCTTGGATGGGACAGGGTTACGAGAGACCCAGTACTTC. The chain has TRBV5-1 and TRBJ2-5, with TRBD1 matching 9 bases. The V gene's germline CDR1 is SGHRS and CDR2 YFSETQ. Trimming at V came to 0 bases and at J to 4 bases, leaving 7 bases not matched to a gene. This CDR3 contains 16 residues.

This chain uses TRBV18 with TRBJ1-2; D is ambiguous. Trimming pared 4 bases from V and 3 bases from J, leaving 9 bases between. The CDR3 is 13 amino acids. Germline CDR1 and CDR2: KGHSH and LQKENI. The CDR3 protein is CASSQRRDYGYTF. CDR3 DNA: TGTGCCAGCTCACAAAGGCGGGACTATGGCTACACCTTC.

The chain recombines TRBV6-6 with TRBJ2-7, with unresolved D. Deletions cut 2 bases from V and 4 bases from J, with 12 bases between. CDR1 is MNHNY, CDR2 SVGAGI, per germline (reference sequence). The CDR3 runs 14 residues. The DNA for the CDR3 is TGTGCCAGCAGTTACGCGGAACTACGTTACGAGCAGTACTTC. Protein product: CASSYAELRYEQYF.

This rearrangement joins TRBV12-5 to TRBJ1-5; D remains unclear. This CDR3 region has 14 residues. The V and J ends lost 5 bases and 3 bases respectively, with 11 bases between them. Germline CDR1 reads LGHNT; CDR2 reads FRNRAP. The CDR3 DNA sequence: TGTGCTAGTGGTCCCGGCGGGCTCAATCAGCCCCAGCATTTT. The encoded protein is CASGPGGLNQPQHF. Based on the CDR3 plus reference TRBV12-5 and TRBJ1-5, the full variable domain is DARVTQTPRHKVTEMGQEVTMRCQPILGHNTVFWYRQTMMQGLELLAYFRNRAPLDDSGMPKDRFSAEMPDATLATLKIQPSEPRDSAVYFCASGPGGLNQPQHFGDGTRLSIL.

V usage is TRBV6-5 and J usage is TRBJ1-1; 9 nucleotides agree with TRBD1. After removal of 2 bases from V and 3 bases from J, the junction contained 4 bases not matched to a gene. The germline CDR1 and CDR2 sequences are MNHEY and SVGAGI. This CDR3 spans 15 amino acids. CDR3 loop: CASSYEGQGHTEAFF. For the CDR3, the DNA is TGTGCCAGCAGTTACGAGGGACAGGGACACACTGAAGCTTTCTTT.

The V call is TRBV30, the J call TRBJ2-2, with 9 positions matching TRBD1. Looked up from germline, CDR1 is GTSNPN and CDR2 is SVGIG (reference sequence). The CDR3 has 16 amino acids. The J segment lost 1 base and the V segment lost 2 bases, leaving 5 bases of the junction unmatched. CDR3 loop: CAWSRGQGRNTGELFF. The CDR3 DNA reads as TGTGCCTGGAGTAGGGGACAGGGACGGAACACCGGGGAGCTGTTTTTT.

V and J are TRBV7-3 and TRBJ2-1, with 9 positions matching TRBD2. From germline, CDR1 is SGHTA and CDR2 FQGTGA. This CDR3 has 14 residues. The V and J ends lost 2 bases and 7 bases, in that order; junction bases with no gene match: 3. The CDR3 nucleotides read TGTGCCAGCAGCTTAGCGGGGGGGCTGAATGAGCAGTTCTTC. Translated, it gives CASSLAGGLNEQFF.

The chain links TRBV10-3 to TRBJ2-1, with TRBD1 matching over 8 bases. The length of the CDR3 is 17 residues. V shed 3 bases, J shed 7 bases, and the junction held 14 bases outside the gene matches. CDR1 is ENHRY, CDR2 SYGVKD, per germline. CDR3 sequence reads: CAISDSEGQGAGNEQFF. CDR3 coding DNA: TGTGCCATCAGTGACTCCGAAGGCCAGGGGGCTGGGAATGAGCAGTTCTTC.